Listed here are 15 T cell receptor beta chains from one sample, sequenced in a study of identical twins. From the 5' RACE reads, TCRdb called clonotypes with MiXCR, one entry per CDR3 protein. There are hundreds of thousands of distinct CDR3 sequences in the sample; 7.5% to 9.5% occur only once, and approximately 6.6% lies in the top ten. These sequences were also reported in another study, on yellow fever vaccine responses in identical twins.

Sequencing used CD8+ T cells sorted from blood. Every receptor here comes from a woman aged 18 to 35 in good health.

This clonotype was seen repeatedly, ten times or more. The V and J genes are TRBV29-1 and TRBJ2-5; TRBD1 matches at 7 bases. Germline V lookup: CDR1 SQVTM, CDR2 ANQGSEA. V lost 6 bases to trimming and J lost 3 bases; unmatched junction nucleotides: 7. This CDR3 is built from 13 residues. The CDR3 sequence is CSVLQGTEETQYF. The CDR3 DNA sequence: TGCAGCGTCCTACAGGGGACGGAAGAGACCCAGTACTTC.

J is TRBJ2-1 and V is TRBV7-9, with TRBD2 matching 7 bases. The CDR3 loop spans 16 amino acids. The germline gives CDR1 SEHNR, CDR2 FQNEAQ (reference sequence). The V segment lost 4 bases and the J segment 2 bases; nucleotides outside the gene matches: 8. The DNA of the CDR3 is TGTGCCAGCAGCTCGAGCGGGATCTACCCCTACAATGAGCAGTTCTTC. Translating it yields CASSSSGIYPYNEQFF.

This clonotype was picked up a small number of times. The chain joins TRBV7-9 to TRBJ2-1; D is uncertain. Germline V gives CDR1 SEHNR, CDR2 FQNEAQ (reference sequence). The CDR3 has 17 residues. The V end was cut by 5 bases, the J end by 5 bases, with 22 bases between. CDR3 sequence: CASSGVPIETPNNEQFF. The CDR3 nucleotides are TGTGCCAGCAGCGGAGTTCCCATTGAGACACCGAACAATGAGCAGTTCTTC.

This clonotype was found many times. J is TRBJ2-2 and V is TRBV21-1; the table's D call of TRBD1 was not tested on the DNA. TRBV21-1 is given as a pseudogene. The CDR3 is 17 amino acids. CDR3 coding DNA: TGTGCCAGCAGCGAACTAGAGGGGGCGCGGGTCACCGGGGAGCTGTTTTTT. Protein product: CASSELEGARVTGELFF.

The J gene is TRBJ2-1, the V gene TRBV6-6; TRBD1 is a possible D gene (6 bases). V lost 6 bases and J lost 8, with 14 bases in between. The germline gives CDR1 MNHNY, CDR2 SVGAGI (reference sequence). This CDR3 is built from 13 residues. This CDR3 is CASRGQLSDEQFF. CDR3 nucleotides: TGTGCCAGCAGAGGACAGTTGAGTGATGAGCAGTTCTTC.

This clonotype was picked up a small number of times. One end of the junction fails to match germline, which may point to a read error. The rearrangement links TRBV7-7 to TRBJ2-1; D not certain. Germline V gives CDR1 SSHAT, CDR2 FNYEAQ (reference sequence). The CDR3 spans 17 residues. CDR3 in amino acids: CASSPQAGESSYNEQFF. The CDR3 DNA sequence: TGTGCTAGCAGCCCTCAAGCTGGGGAAAGCTCCTACAATGAGCAGTTCTTC.

This clonotype has a count of ten or more. The chain links TRBV5-1 to TRBJ1-3; D not certain. V lost 0 bases and J 5 bases, leaving 12 bases between the germline ends. This CDR3 contains 15 residues. The germline gives CDR1 SGHRS, CDR2 YFSETQ. CDR3: CASSLEGRPRNTIYF. Here the CDR3 DNA reads TGCGCCAGCAGCTTGGAAGGCCGGCCAAGAAACACCATATATTTT.

This clonotype was detected only a few times. The chain recombines TRBV29-1 with TRBJ2-4, with D perhaps matching TRBD2 (5 bases). The CDR3 is made up of 17 amino acids. CDR1 SQVTM and CDR2 ANQGSEA come from the germline V gene. Trimming took off 0 bases at V and 0 bases at J, with 15 bases between the two ends. The DNA of the CDR3 is TGCAGCGTTGAAGATCTTGACTGGAGGTTAGCCAAAAACATTCAGTACTTC. It codes for CSVEDLDWRLAKNIQYF.

This clonotype was recorded many times. This chain links TRBV7-6 with TRBJ2-7; D remains ambiguous. V shed 5 bases and J shed 7 bases, with 15 bases lying between them. Germline CDR1 SGHVS, CDR2 FNYEAQ. The CDR3 has 13 residues. As DNA, the CDR3 is TGTGCCAGCAGCAGTGAGTCTGGAGAAGAGCAGTACTTC. It translates to CASSSESGEEQYF.

This clonotype turned up a few times. The rearrangement joins TRBV11-2 to TRBJ2-2; 14 positions agree with TRBD2. The CDR3 covers 19 residues. The V and J ends lost 5 bases and 4 bases, in that order; junction bases with no gene match: 12. Germline V gene data show CDR1 as SGHAT and CDR2 as FQNNGV. CDR3 DNA: TGTGCCAGCAGCATGACGGGACTAGCGGGAGTTTCTGGCACCGGGGAGCTGTTTTTT. Translation gives CASSMTGLAGVSGTGELFF.

The table lists this clonotype with a few counts. The chain joins TRBV6-4 to TRBJ1-2; possibly TRBD1 for D (5 bases). Trimming took 0 bases from V and 3 from J, leaving 5 bases between them. This CDR3 is built from 13 residues. The germline CDR1 and CDR2 sequences are MRHNA and SNTAGT. The CDR3 loop is CASSDSGDYGYTF. The CDR3, as DNA: TGTGCCAGCAGTGACTCGGGGGACTATGGCTACACCTTC.

This clonotype was counted many times. The V call is TRBV4-3, the J call TRBJ2-1; TRBD2 matches at 8 bases. V lost 0 bases and J lost 7; bases outside the gene matches: 11. Germline-derived CDR1 and CDR2 are LGHNA and YSLEER. CDR3 size: 17 residues. CDR3 sequence: CASSQDPTGTSGNEQFF. Written as DNA, the CDR3 is TGCGCCAGCAGCCAAGATCCCACCGGGACTAGTGGGAATGAGCAGTTCTTC.

This clonotype has only a few counts. The chain employs TRBV7-8 and TRBJ2-5, with 7 bases identical to TRBD1. CDR1 is SGHVS and CDR2 is FQNEAQ in the germline V gene. J gave up 4 bases and V 6 bases, and 17 bases lay outside the gene matches. This CDR3 has 17 residues. The CDR3 DNA reads as TGTGCCAGCAGGCAAACTACCGGGACAGTAGTCCGAGAGACCCAGTACTTC. Protein sequence: CASRQTTGTVVRETQYF.

The CDR3 is CASSLELAGGKNTQYF. In DNA form, the CDR3 reads TGCGCCAGCAGCTTGGAACTAGCGGGAGGGAAAAATACGCAGTATTTT. The chain recombines TRBV5-1 with TRBJ2-3, with 13 bases aligning to TRBD2. This CDR3 spans 16 amino acids. CDR1 and CDR2 from the germline V gene are SGHRS and YFSETQ. V shed 0 bases and J 7 bases; nucleotides not matched to a gene: 5.

This clonotype was seen many times. This chain uses TRBV5-1 with TRBJ2-1; 7 positions match TRBD1. The CDR3 is 11 amino acids. Trimming at V came to 6 bases and at J to 7 bases, leaving 1 base not matched to a gene. CDR1 and CDR2 (germline): SGHRS, YFSETQ. The CDR3 nucleotides read TGCGCCAGCAAACAGGGGAATGAGCAGTTCTTC. Translating gives CASKQGNEQFF. The whole variable domain, filled in from reference TRBV5-1 and TRBJ2-1, reads KAGVTQTPRYLIKTRGQQVTLSCSPISGHRSVSWYQQTPGQGLQFLFEYFSETQRNKGNFPGRFSGRQFSNSRSEMNVSTLELGDSALYLCASKQGNEQFFGPGTRLTVL.